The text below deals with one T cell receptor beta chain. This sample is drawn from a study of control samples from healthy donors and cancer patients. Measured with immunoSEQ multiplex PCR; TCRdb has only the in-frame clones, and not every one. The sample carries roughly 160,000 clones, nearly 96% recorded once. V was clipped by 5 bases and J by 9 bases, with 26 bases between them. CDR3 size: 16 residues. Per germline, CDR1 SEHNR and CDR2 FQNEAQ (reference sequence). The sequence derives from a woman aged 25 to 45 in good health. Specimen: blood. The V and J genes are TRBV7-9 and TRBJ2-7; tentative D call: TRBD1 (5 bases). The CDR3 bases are TGTGCCAGCAGCCCTGCCGGGTGGCAGGGAACGACGGGGCAGTACTTC. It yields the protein CASSPAGWQGTTGQYF.